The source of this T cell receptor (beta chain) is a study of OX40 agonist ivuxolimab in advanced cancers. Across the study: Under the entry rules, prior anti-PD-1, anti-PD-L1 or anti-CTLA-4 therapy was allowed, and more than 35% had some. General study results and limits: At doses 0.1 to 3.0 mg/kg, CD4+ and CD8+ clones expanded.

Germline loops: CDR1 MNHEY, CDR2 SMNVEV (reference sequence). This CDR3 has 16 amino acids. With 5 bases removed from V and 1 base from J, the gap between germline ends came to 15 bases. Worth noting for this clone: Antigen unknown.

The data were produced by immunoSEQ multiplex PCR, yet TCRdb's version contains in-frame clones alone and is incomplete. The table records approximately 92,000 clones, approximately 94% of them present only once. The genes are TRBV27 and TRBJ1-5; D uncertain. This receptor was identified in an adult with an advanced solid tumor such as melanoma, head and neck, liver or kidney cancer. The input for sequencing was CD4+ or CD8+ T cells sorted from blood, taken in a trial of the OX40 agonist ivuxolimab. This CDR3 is CASSPLLVSSNQPQHF. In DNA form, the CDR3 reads TGTGCCAGCAGTCCCCTCTTAGTATCGAGCAATCAGCCCCAGCATTTT.